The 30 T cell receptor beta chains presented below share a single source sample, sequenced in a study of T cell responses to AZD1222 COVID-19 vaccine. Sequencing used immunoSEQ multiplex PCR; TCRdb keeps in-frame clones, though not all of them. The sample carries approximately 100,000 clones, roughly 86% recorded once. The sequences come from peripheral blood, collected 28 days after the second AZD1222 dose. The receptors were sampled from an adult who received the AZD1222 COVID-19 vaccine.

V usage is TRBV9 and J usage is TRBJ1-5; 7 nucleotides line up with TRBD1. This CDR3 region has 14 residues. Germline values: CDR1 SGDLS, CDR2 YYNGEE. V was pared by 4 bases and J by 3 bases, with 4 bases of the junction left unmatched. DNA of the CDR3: TGTGCCAGCAGCCCTGAGGGGGCCAATCAGCCCCAGCATTTT. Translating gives CASSPEGANQPQHF.

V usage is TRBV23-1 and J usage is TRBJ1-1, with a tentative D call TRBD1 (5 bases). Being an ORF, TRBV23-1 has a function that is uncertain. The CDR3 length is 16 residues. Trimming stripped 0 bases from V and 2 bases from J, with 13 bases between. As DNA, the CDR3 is TGCGCCAGCAGTCAATCGAAGACAGCCCAAAACACTGAAGCTTTCTTT. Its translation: CASSQSKTAQNTEAFF.

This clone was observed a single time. DNA of the CDR3: TGTGCCAGCTCACCAACCGGGACAGGGGGCGGGCAAGGCGAGCAGTACTTC. This encodes CASSPTGTGGGQGEQYF. J is TRBJ2-7 and V is TRBV18; 12 bases map to TRBD1. The CDR3 loop spans 17 amino acids. Trimming at V came to 2 bases and at J to 6 bases, leaving 11 bases not matched to a gene. CDR1 and CDR2 from the germline V gene are KGHSH and LQKENI.

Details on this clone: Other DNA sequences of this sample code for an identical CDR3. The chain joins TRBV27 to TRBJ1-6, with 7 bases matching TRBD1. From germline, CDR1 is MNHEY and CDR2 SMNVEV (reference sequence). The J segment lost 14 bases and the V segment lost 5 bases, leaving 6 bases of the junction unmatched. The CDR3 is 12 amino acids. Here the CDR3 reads CASSIDRVTLHF. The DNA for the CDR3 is TGTGCCAGCAGTATTGACAGGGTCACCCTCCACTTT.

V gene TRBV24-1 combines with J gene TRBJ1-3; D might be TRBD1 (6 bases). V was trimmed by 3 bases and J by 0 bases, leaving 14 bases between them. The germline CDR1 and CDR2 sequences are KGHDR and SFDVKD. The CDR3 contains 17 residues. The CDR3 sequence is CATSDTTTGSSGNTIYF. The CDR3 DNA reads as TGTGCCACCAGTGATACGACCACAGGGTCCTCTGGAAACACCATATATTTT.

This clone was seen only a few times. The CDR3 reads CASSLAATEKETQYF. The CDR3, as DNA: TGCGCCAGCAGCTTGGCTGCGACGGAGAAAGAGACCCAGTACTTC. This chain links TRBV5-1 with TRBJ2-5; unclear D gene. V lost 0 bases and J 3 bases, leaving 12 bases between the germline ends. This CDR3 region has 15 residues. Germline CDR1 and CDR2: SGHRS and YFSETQ.

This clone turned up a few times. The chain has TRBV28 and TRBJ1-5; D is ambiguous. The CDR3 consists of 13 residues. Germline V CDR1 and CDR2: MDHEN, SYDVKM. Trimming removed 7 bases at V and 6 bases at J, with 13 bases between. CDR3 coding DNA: TGTGCCAGCACCTCTAGGTCGAGTCAGCCCCAGCATTTT. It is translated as CASTSRSSQPQHF.

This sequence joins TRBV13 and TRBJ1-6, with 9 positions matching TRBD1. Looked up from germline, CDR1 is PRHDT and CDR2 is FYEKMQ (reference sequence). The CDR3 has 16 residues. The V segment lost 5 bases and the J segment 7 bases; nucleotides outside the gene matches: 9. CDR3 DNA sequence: TGTGCCAGCAGCCCCCACCCGGGACAGGGAAATTCACCCCTCCACTTT. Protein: CASSPHPGQGNSPLHF.

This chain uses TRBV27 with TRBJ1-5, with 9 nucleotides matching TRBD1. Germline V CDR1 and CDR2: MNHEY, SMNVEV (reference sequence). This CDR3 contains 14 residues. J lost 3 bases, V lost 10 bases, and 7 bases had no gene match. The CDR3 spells CATTTGGPNQPQHF. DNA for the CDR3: TGTGCCACTACGACAGGGGGACCCAATCAGCCCCAGCATTTT.

For the CDR3, the DNA is TGTGCCAGCAGTGCGGGAATTGGGTACACCATATATTTT. Translating gives CASSAGIGYTIYF. The V call is TRBV2, the J call TRBJ1-3; D ambiguous. V lost 4 bases and J lost 8, with 12 bases in between. CDR3 length: 13 residues. Germline CDR1 and CDR2: SNHLY and FYNNEI.

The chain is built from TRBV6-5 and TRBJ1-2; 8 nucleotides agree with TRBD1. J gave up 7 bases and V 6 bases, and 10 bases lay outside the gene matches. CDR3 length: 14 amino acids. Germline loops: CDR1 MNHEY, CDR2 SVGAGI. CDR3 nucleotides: TGTGCCAGCAGAAGAAGCTTACAGGGGGGTGGCTACACCTTC. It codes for CASRRSLQGGGYTF.

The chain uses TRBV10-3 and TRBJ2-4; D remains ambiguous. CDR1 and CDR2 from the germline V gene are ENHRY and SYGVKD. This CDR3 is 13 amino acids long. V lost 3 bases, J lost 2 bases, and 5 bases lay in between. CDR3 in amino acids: CAISERTKNIQYF. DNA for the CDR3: TGTGCCATCAGTGAAAGGACCAAAAACATTCAGTACTTC.

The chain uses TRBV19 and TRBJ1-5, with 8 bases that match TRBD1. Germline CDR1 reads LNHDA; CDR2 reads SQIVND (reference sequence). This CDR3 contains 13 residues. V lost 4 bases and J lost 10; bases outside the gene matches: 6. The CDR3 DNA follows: TGTGCCAGTAGTAGTGACAGGGGTGGACCCCAGCATTTT. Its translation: CASSSDRGGPQHF.

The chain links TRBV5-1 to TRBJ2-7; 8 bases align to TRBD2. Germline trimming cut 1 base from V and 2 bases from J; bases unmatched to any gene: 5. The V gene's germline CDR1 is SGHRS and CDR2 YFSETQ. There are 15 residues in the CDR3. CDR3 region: CASSLTSGSPYEQYF. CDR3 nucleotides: TGCGCCAGCAGCTTGACCAGCGGGAGTCCCTACGAGCAGTACTTC. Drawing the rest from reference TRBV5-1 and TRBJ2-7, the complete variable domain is KAGVTQTPRYLIKTRGQQVTLSCSPISGHRSVSWYQQTPGQGLQFLFEYFSETQRNKGNFPGRFSGRQFSNSRSEMNVSTLELGDSALYLCASSLTSGSPYEQYFGPGTRLTVT.

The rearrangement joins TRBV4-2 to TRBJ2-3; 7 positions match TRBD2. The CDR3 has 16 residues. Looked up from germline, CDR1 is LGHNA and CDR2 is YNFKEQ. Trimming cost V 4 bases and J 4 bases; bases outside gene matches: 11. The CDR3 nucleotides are TGTGCCAGCAGCCCGCGGACTAGTGGGACCGCAGATACGCAGTATTTT. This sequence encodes CASSPRTSGTADTQYF.

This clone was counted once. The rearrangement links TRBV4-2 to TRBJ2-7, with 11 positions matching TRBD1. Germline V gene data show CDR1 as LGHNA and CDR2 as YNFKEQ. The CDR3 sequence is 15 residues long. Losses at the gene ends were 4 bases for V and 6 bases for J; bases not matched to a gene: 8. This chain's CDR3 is CASSRAGTGGGEQYF. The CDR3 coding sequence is TGTGCCAGCAGCCGTGCCGGGACAGGGGGTGGCGAGCAGTACTTC.

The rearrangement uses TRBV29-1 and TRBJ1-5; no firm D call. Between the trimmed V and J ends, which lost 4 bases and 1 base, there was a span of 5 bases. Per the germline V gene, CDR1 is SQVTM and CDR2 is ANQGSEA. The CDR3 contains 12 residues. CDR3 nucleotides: TGCAGCGTTGTTGACAGCAATCAGCCCCAGCATTTT. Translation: CSVVDSNQPQHF. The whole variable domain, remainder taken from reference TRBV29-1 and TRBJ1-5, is SAVISQKPSRDICQRGTSLTIQCQVDSQVTMMFWYRQQPGQSLTLIATANQGSEATYESGFVIDKFPISRPNLTFSTLTVSNMSPEDSSIYLCSVVDSNQPQHFGDGTRLSIL.

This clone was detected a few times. The CDR3 region has the DNA TGTGCCAGCAGCGCGGGGGGGGCGAATTCACCCCTCCACTTT. Translation gives CASSAGGANSPLHF. The chain uses TRBV9 and TRBJ1-6, with D perhaps matching TRBD1 (6 bases). CDR1 is SGDLS, CDR2 YYNGEE, per germline. This CDR3 is 14 amino acids long. The ends were cut back, 3 bases at V and 7 bases at J, with 11 bases in the middle.

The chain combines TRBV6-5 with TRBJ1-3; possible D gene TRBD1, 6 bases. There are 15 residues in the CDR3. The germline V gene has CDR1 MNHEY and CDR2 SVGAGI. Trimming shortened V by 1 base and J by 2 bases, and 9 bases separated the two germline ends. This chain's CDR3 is CASSYWGATGNTIYF. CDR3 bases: TGTGCCAGCAGTTACTGGGGGGCGACTGGAAACACCATATATTTT.

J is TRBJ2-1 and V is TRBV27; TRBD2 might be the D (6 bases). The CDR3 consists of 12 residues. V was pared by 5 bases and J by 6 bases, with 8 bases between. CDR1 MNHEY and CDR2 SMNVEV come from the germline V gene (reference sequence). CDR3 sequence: CASSLGGNEQFF. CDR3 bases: TGTGCCAGCAGTCTCGGGGGCAATGAGCAGTTCTTC.

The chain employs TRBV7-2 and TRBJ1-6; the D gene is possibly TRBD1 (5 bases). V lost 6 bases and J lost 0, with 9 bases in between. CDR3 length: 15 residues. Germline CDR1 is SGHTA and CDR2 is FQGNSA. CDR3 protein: CASSHDSSYNSPLHF. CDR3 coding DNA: TGTGCCAGCAGTCACGACAGCTCCTATAATTCACCCCTCCACTTT.

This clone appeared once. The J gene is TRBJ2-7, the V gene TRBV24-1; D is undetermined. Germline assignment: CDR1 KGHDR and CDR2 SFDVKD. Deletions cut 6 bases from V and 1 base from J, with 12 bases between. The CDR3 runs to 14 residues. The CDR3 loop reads CATSPPGRSYEQYF. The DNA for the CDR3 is TGTGCCACCAGTCCCCCAGGTCGGTCCTACGAGCAGTACTTC.

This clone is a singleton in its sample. The CDR3 spells CASSPGGGSNEKLFF. In nucleotides, the CDR3 is TGTGCCAGCAGCCCCGGGGGGGGATCTAATGAAAAACTGTTTTTT. J is TRBJ1-4 and V is TRBV5-6; possible D gene TRBD1, 5 bases. The V end lost 4 bases, the J end lost 3 bases, and 13 bases lay between the germline ends. CDR3 length: 15 residues. Germline CDR1 and CDR2: SGHDT and YYEEEE.

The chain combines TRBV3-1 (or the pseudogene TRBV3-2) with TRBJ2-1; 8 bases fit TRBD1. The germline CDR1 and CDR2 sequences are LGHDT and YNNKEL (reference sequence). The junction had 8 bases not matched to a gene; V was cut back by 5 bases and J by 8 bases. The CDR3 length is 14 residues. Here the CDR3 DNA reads TGTGCCAGCAGCTTTGGACAGGGCGGGGATGAGCAGTTCTTC. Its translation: CASSFGQGGDEQFF.

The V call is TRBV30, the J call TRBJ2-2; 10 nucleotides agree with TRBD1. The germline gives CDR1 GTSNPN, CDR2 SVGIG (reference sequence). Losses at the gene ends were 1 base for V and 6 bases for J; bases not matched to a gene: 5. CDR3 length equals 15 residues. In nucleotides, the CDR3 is TGTGCCTGGAGTGGACAGGGGGCCTCGTCCGGGGAGCTGTTTTTT. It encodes CAWSGQGASSGELFF.

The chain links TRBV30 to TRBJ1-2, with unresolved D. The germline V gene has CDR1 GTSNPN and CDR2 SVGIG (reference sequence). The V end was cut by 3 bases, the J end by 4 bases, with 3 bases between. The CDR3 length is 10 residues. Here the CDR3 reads CAWRAYGYTF. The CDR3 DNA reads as TGTGCCTGGAGGGCCTATGGCTACACCTTC.

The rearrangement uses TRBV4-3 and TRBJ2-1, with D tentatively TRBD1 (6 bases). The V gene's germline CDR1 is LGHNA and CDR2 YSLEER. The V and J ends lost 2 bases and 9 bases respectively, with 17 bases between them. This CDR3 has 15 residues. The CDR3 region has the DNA TGCGCCAGCAGCCAACTGACACAGGGTCGGGGTGAGCAGTTCTTC. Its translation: CASSQLTQGRGEQFF.

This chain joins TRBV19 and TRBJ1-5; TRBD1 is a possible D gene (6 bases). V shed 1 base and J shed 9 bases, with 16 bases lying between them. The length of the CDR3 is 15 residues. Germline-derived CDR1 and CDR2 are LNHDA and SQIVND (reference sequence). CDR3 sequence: CASSIGTGITGPQHF. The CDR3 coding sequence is TGTGCCAGTAGTATAGGTACAGGGATAACGGGGCCCCAGCATTTT.

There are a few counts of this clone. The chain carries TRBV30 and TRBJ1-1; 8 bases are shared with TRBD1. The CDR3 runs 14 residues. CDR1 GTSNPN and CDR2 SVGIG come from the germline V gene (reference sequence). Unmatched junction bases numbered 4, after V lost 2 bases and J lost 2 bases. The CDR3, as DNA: TGTGCCTGGAGTAACAGGGGGGGTAACACTGAAGCTTTCTTT. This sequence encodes CAWSNRGGNTEAFF.

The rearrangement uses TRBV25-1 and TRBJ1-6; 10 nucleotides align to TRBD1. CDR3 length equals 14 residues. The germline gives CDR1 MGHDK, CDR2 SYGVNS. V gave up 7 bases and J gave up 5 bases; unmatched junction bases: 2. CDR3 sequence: CASMGQGNNSPLHF. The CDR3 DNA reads TGTGCCAGCATGGGACAGGGGAATAATTCACCCCTCCACTTT. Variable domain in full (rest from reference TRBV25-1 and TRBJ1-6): EADIYQTPRYLVIGTGKKITLECSQTMGHDKMYWYQQDPGMELHLIHYSYGVNSTEKGDLSSESTVSRIRTEHFPLTLESARPSHTSQYLCASMGQGNNSPLHFGNGTRLTVT.